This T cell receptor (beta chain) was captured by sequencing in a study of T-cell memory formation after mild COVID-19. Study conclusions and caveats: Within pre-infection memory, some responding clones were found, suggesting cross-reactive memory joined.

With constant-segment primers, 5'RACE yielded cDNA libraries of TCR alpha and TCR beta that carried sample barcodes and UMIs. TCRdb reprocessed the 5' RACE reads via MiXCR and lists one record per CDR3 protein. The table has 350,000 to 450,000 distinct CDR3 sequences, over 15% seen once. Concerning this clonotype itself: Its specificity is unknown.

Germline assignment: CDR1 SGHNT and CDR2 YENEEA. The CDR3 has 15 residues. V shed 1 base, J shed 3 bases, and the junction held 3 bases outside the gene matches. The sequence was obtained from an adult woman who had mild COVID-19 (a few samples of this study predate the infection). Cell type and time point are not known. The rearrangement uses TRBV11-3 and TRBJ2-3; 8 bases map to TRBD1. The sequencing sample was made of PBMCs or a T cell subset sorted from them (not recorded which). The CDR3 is CASSLGDRGTDTQYF. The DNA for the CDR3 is TGTGCCAGCAGCTTAGGAGACAGGGGTACAGATACGCAGTATTTT.